This T cell receptor (beta chain) was observed in a study of CD8 T cells in Susac syndrome. The length of the CDR3 is 15 residues. V was cut by 5 bases and J by 3 bases, with 17 bases left in between. Germline V gene lookup returns CDR1 SGHVS and CDR2 FQNEAQ. It was negative isolation that provided the CD8+ and CD4+ T cells, whereas TEMRA cells were enriched by FACS. Random hexamers were used to reverse transcribe the RNA input (0.5 to 1 ug). The immunoSEQ assay covered 54 Vbeta and 13 Jbeta segments for CDR3. TCRdb independently ran MiXCR on the immunoSEQ multiplex PCR reads; one entry per CDR3 protein. This table has under 200,000 distinct CDR3 sequences, 90% to 95% appearing once.

The sequencing input was CD4+ T cells from PBMCs. The rearrangement uses TRBV7-8 and TRBJ2-7, with D maybe TRBD1 (5 bases). The receptor comes from a human donor in good health. This chain's CDR3 is CASSAARDHSYEQYV. Written as DNA, the CDR3 is TGTGCCAGCAGCGCTGCCAGGGATCACAGCTACGAGCAGTACGTC.